This TCR beta chain appears in the sequencing data of a study of blood T cells in healthy people across ages. The study, taken as a whole, reports: Among T cells, TCR beta diversity per million cells dropped roughly linearly as age rose. Because sorting was not performed, PBMCs prevented conclusive naive versus antigen-experienced comparison.

A second PCR, run for roughly 7 to 11 cycles, used a sample-barcoded 5' primer plus a J-beta primer mix. TCRdb re-called the 5' RACE reads through MiXCR, storing one row per CDR3 protein. The table lists around 1,600,000 distinct CDR3 sequences, 40% to 45% of them singletons. This clonotype was counted between two and nine times. What it binds is unknown. Every participating donor contributed roughly 11 milliliters of peripheral blood through a draw. The sequenced sample was blood. This receptor was obtained from a young woman in good health.

Here the CDR3 reads CASKDRDWSYEQYF. The CDR3 DNA reads as TGTGCCAGCAAAGACAGGGACTGGTCCTACGAGCAGTACTTC. The chain couples TRBV28 to TRBJ2-5; tentatively, D is TRBD1 (7 bases). The J call is doubtful: the DNA matches TRBJ2-7 better. CDR3 length: 14 amino acids. Germline V gene lookup returns CDR1 MDHEN and CDR2 SYDVKM.